Following are 26 T cell receptor beta chains from one sample sequenced in a study of T cells in Graves' hyperthyroidism and ophthalmopathy. There were TCR beta CDR3 regions amplified from RNA transcripts. The HTBI primer set served for first-round RT-PCR of the TCR CDR3. MiXCR, applied by TCRdb to the multiplex PCR reads, yields one record per CDR3 protein. Of about 380,000 distinct CDR3 sequences in the sample, less than 20% were seen once. The sequencing input was blood. The receptors stem from a man aged 18 to 30 with Graves' ophthalmopathy.

V is TRBV19 and J is TRBJ2-2; D is ambiguous. Trimming pared 5 bases from V and 1 base from J, leaving 11 bases between. Per the germline V gene, CDR1 is LNHDA and CDR2 is SQIVND (reference sequence). The CDR3 runs to 15 residues. For the CDR3, the DNA is TGTGCCAGTAGTTCGCGACTGCTGAACACCGGGGAGCTGTTTTTT. Protein sequence: CASSSRLLNTGELFF.

To note about this clonotype: A clone one base away is much larger, so this may be a read error. V and J are TRBV7-9 and TRBJ2-1; D assignment may be TRBD1 or TRBD2 (5 bases each). Trimming stripped 1 base from V and 8 bases from J, with 9 bases between. This CDR3 has 13 amino acids. The germline V gene has CDR1 SEHNR and CDR2 FQNEAQ (reference sequence). The CDR3 DNA sequence: TGTGCCAGCAGCTTAGGCAGGGACGATGAGCAGTTCTTC. Translating gives CASSLGRDDEQFF.

This clonotype was counted at least ten times. The CDR3 spells CSAPQGTSGGAYEQYF. The CDR3 DNA follows: TGCAGTGCTCCCCAGGGGACTAGCGGGGGAGCTTACGAGCAGTACTTC. This chain joins TRBV20-1 and TRBJ2-7; TRBD2 matches at 14 bases. CDR3 length equals 16 residues. Germline CDR1 reads DFQATT; CDR2 reads SNEGSKA (reference sequence). J gave up 4 bases and V 5 bases, and 10 bases lay outside the gene matches.

This clonotype was detected ten times or more. The rearrangement joins TRBV20-1 to TRBJ2-7; TRBD2 aligns across 13 bases. V lost 3 bases and J lost 3; bases outside the gene matches: 5. This CDR3 comprises 15 residues. Germline CDR1 DFQATT, CDR2 SNEGSKA (reference sequence). In DNA, the CDR3 is TGCAGTGCTAGGGGGACTAGCGGGGTGAGCTACGAGCAGTACTTC. It is translated as CSARGTSGVSYEQYF.

This clonotype occurred a few times. Since a much larger clone is just one base distant, this may be a read error. This rearrangement joins TRBV2 to TRBJ2-1; D ambiguous. The CDR3 has 15 residues. CDR1 is SNHLY and CDR2 is FYNNEI in the germline V gene. V lost 3 bases to trimming and J lost 2 bases, with 11 bases between them. The CDR3 region has the DNA TGTGCCAGCAGTGATGACGCCCGCCCCTACAATGAGCAGTTCTTC. It codes for CASSDDARPYNEQFF.

This clonotype has at least ten counts. The V gene is TRBV19, the J gene TRBJ2-5, with 8 bases lining up with TRBD2. This CDR3 comprises 17 residues. CDR1 and CDR2 (germline): LNHDA, SQIVND (reference sequence). V dropped 2 bases and J dropped 5; count of bases not matched to a gene: 13. The CDR3 is CASSIPPISGVVETQYF. The CDR3 nucleotides read TGTGCCAGTAGTATACCCCCCATTAGCGGGGTTGTGGAGACCCAGTACTTC.

This clonotype was counted between two and nine times. This chain joins TRBV6-1 and TRBJ2-2; D remains unclear. Trimming took off 5 bases at V and 7 bases at J, with 11 bases between the two ends. The CDR3 runs to 13 residues. Germline loops: CDR1 MNHNS, CDR2 SASEGT. DNA for the CDR3: TGTGCCAGCAGTCTGTCGGGCGGCGGGGAGCTGTTTTTT. Residues: CASSLSGGGELFF.

This clonotype was picked up many times. The gene calls are TRBV4-1 and TRBJ1-1; TRBD1 might be the D (6 bases). The germline V gene has CDR1 MGHRA and CDR2 YSYEKL. The CDR3 is 16 residues long. V lost 1 base to trimming and J lost 1 base, with 13 bases between them. CDR3 in DNA: TGCGCCAGCAGCCAAGGGGGACAAACGAGGAACACTGAAGCTTTCTTT. It encodes CASSQGGQTRNTEAFF.

V is TRBV5-4 and J is TRBJ1-2; TRBD1 matches at 11 bases. V lost 0 bases to trimming and J lost 6 bases; unmatched junction nucleotides: 1. Germline V lookup: CDR1 SGHNT, CDR2 YYREEE (reference sequence). This CDR3 has 14 amino acids. This chain's CDR3 is CASSLGTGGDGYTF. Written as DNA, the CDR3 is TGTGCCAGCAGCTTGGGGACAGGGGGCGATGGCTACACCTTC.

The sample holds many counts of this clonotype. V usage is TRBV20-1 and J usage is TRBJ2-3; weak D call: TRBD2 (7 bases). V dropped 3 bases and J dropped 5 bases, with 18 bases sitting between them. Germline V CDR1 and CDR2: DFQATT, SNEGSKA (reference sequence). The CDR3 totals 15 residues. CDR3 loop: CSARPFVGGQDTQYF. The CDR3 DNA reads TGCAGTGCTAGGCCCTTTGTGGGGGGGCAAGATACGCAGTATTTT.

The chain couples TRBV18 to TRBJ1-5; 9 bases match TRBD1. Trimming removed 1 base from V and 2 bases from J; junction bases left unmatched: 6. CDR3 size: 17 residues. CDR1 and CDR2 from the germline V gene are KGHSH and LQKENI. CDR3 DNA sequence: TGTGCCAGCTCACCACAACAGGGGGCGGCTGGCAATCAGCCCCAGCATTTT. Its protein is CASSPQQGAAGNQPQHF.

This sequence joins TRBV15 and TRBJ2-3; 8 bases are shared with TRBD2. The CDR3 runs to 17 residues. Germline loops: CDR1 LNHNV, CDR2 YYDKDF (reference sequence). V dropped 0 bases and J dropped 5; count of bases not matched to a gene: 10. CDR3 coding DNA: TGTGCCACCAGCAGAGATCTTGAGCGGGGGTGGATAGATACGCAGTATTTT. Its translation: CATSRDLERGWIDTQYF. Complete variable domain (other parts from reference TRBV15 and TRBJ2-3): DAMVIQNPRYQVTQFGKPVTLSCSQTLNHNVMYWYQQKSSQAPKLLFHYYDKDFNNEADTPDNFQSRRPNTSFCFLDIRSPGLGDTAMYLCATSRDLERGWIDTQYFGPGTRLTVL.

This clonotype was detected many times. The V call is TRBV29-1, the J call TRBJ2-7, with 11 bases matching TRBD1. The CDR3 length is 13 residues. V gave up 7 bases and J gave up 2 bases; unmatched junction bases: 4. Per the germline V gene, CDR1 is SQVTM and CDR2 is ANQGSEA. DNA for the CDR3: TGCAGCGCTGGACAGGGGGCTCCCTACGAGCAGTACTTC. Protein: CSAGQGAPYEQYF.

This chain links TRBV20-1 with TRBJ1-3; D possibly corresponds to TRBD1 (5 bases). The CDR3 length is 13 residues. The V and J ends lost 1 base and 2 bases respectively, with 6 bases between them. Germline V lookup: CDR1 DFQATT, CDR2 SNEGSKA (reference sequence). The CDR3 protein is CSARGDPGNTIYF. The CDR3 coding sequence is TGCAGTGCTAGAGGGGACCCTGGAAACACCATATATTTT.

This clonotype came up many times. The gene calls are TRBV11-3 and TRBJ2-1, with D unresolved. Germline V gene data show CDR1 as SGHNT and CDR2 as YENEEA. Trimming stripped 3 bases from V and 5 bases from J, with 11 bases between. The CDR3 length is 14 residues. CDR3: CASSFYPTDNEQFF. DNA for the CDR3: TGTGCCAGCAGCTTCTACCCGACGGACAATGAGCAGTTCTTC.

This clonotype was picked up a small number of times. The chain recombines TRBV27 with TRBJ2-1; D not certain. V lost 1 base and J 0 bases, leaving 7 bases between the germline ends. Germline assignment: CDR1 MNHEY and CDR2 SMNVEV (reference sequence). The CDR3 extends over 15 amino acids. The CDR3 is CASSLFRSSYNEQFF. The DNA for the CDR3 is TGTGCCAGCAGTTTATTTAGGAGCTCCTACAATGAGCAGTTCTTC.

V usage is TRBV11-3 and J usage is TRBJ1-5; D ambiguous. V gave up 0 bases and J gave up 10 bases, with 25 bases separating them. Germline V gene lookup returns CDR1 SGHNT and CDR2 YENEEA. This CDR3 region has 18 residues. The CDR3 sequence is CASSLDFRPGFPRIPQHF. The CDR3 nucleotides read TGTGCCAGCAGCTTAGATTTTCGGCCAGGCTTTCCGAGGATCCCCCAGCATTTT.

This clonotype was detected ten times or more. The J gene is TRBJ1-4, the V gene TRBV7-6, with 7 bases identical to TRBD1. From germline, CDR1 is SGHVS and CDR2 FNYEAQ. J was trimmed by 5 bases and V by 3 bases; bases with no gene match: 3. The CDR3 is 14 amino acids. Written as DNA, the CDR3 is TGTGCCAGCAGCTTGGGACAGATAAATGAAAAACTGTTTTTT. Its protein is CASSLGQINEKLFF.

Comment on this clonotype: This may stem from a read error, because a much larger clone lies one nucleotide away. The gene calls are TRBV3-1 and TRBJ2-1, with 9 bases that match TRBD2. This CDR3 is built from 15 residues. The V gene's germline CDR1 is LGHDT and CDR2 YNNKEL (reference sequence). The V and J ends lost 6 bases and 5 bases, in that order; junction bases with no gene match: 8. The CDR3 protein is CASSRTSEPHNEQFF. DNA for the CDR3: TGTGCCAGCAGTCGGACTAGCGAACCCCACAATGAGCAGTTCTTC.

This clonotype was counted at least ten times. The chain joins TRBV2 to TRBJ1-1; D uncertain. This CDR3 is 14 amino acids long. Per the germline V gene, CDR1 is SNHLY and CDR2 is FYNNEI. Trimming stripped 7 bases from V and 1 base from J, with 13 bases between. The CDR3 loop reads CASKGKQSNTEAFF. CDR3 in DNA: TGTGCCAGCAAAGGAAAACAGTCGAACACTGAAGCTTTCTTT.

The chain combines TRBV4-2 with TRBJ2-5, with TRBD2 matching 8 bases. Trimming cost V 1 base and J 4 bases; bases outside gene matches: 11. CDR3 size: 17 residues. Germline lookup yields CDR1 LGHNA and CDR2 YNFKEQ. The CDR3 is CASSQASNRGGGETQYF. For the CDR3, the DNA is TGTGCCAGCAGCCAAGCCTCTAATCGGGGGGGCGGAGAGACCCAGTACTTC.

The rearrangement joins TRBV20-1 to TRBJ2-2; D possibly corresponds to TRBD1 (6 bases). The CDR3 runs 14 residues. V lost 7 bases and J 5 bases, leaving 17 bases between the germline ends. Per germline, CDR1 DFQATT and CDR2 SNEGSKA (reference sequence). CDR3 sequence reads: CSVQGDLWTGELFF. The CDR3, as DNA: TGCAGTGTACAGGGCGATCTATGGACCGGGGAGCTGTTTTTT.

In this sample, this clonotype turned up many times. The V call is TRBV28, the J call TRBJ2-7, with 12 nucleotides matching TRBD2. Germline values: CDR1 MDHEN, CDR2 SYDVKM. This CDR3 is built from 18 residues. Trimming cost V 6 bases and J 0 bases; bases outside gene matches: 12. Here the CDR3 reads CASSITRTSGDFSYEQYF. The CDR3 nucleotides read TGTGCCAGCAGCATCACCCGGACTAGCGGGGACTTCTCCTACGAGCAGTACTTC.

J is TRBJ2-1 and V is TRBV5-5, with 11 bases lining up with TRBD2. Germline V gene data show CDR1 as SGHKS and CDR2 as YYEKEE (reference sequence). CDR3 length: 15 amino acids. V lost 4 bases, J lost 8 bases, and 8 bases stayed unmatched. CDR3 amino acids: CASSQTGTSGHEQFF. In nucleotides, the CDR3 is TGTGCCAGCAGCCAAACCGGGACTAGCGGTCATGAGCAGTTCTTC.

The sample holds many counts of this clonotype. The CDR3 DNA sequence: TGTGCCAGCAGCTTAACAATAGGCGCTGAAGCTTTCTTT. It codes for CASSLTIGAEAFF. This sequence joins TRBV7-3 and TRBJ1-1; no definite D call. From germline, CDR1 is SGHTA and CDR2 FQGTGA. V lost 0 bases and J 6 bases, leaving 8 bases between the germline ends. This CDR3 comprises 13 residues. Using reference TRBV7-3 and TRBJ1-1 for the parts outside the CDR3, the full variable domain is GAGVSQTPSNKVTEKGKYVELRCDPISGHTALYWYRQSLGQGPEFLIYFQGTGAADDSGLPNDRFFAVRPEGSVSTLKIQRTERGDSAVYLCASSLTIGAEAFFGQGTRLTVV.

V is TRBV18 and J is TRBJ1-2; D is unclear. This CDR3 has 13 amino acids. Looked up from germline, CDR1 is KGHSH and CDR2 is LQKENI. Between the trimmed V and J ends, which lost 4 bases and 8 bases, there was a span of 14 bases. The CDR3: CASSLDWTRGYTF. The CDR3 DNA sequence: TGTGCCAGCTCACTGGACTGGACCCGCGGCTACACCTTC.